The 3 T cell receptor beta chains given below trace back to one sample, sequenced in a study of T cell responses to AZD1222 COVID-19 vaccine. Profiled with immunoSEQ multiplex PCR; TCRdb holds only in-frame clones, not every one. The sample contains about 140,000 clones, 80% to 90% of which appear only once. Specimen: peripheral blood, collected on day 0 of AZD1222 vaccination. Receptors originate from an adult in good health.

This chain uses TRBV30 with TRBJ1-2; 7 positions agree with TRBD1. CDR3 length equals 14 residues. Germline lookup yields CDR1 GTSNPN and CDR2 SVGIG (reference sequence). V trimming: 4 bases; J trimming: 3 bases; junction bases outside the gene matches: 8. The CDR3 DNA is TGTGCCTGGACACGTTACAGGGGAGACTATGGCTACACCTTC. It codes for CAWTRYRGDYGYTF.

The rearrangement uses TRBV19 and TRBJ1-2; possible D gene TRBD1, 6 bases. V was pared by 3 bases and J by 4 bases, with 12 bases between. The CDR3 sequence is 14 residues long. Germline lookup yields CDR1 LNHDA and CDR2 SQIVND (reference sequence). CDR3 region: CASSIGTTSYGYTF. The CDR3 coding sequence is TGTGCCAGTAGTATTGGGACAACAAGCTATGGCTACACCTTC.

This clone has a single count. The chain recombines TRBV5-1 with TRBJ2-3, with 10 nucleotides matching TRBD2. CDR1 and CDR2 from the germline V gene are SGHRS and YFSETQ. The CDR3 consists of 16 residues. Unmatched junction bases numbered 6, after V lost 0 bases and J lost 5 bases. CDR3 nucleotide sequence: TGCGCCAGCAGCTTGGCCCCTAGCGGGGGAGGAGATACGCAGTATTTT. Translation gives CASSLAPSGGGDTQYF.